The 6 T cell receptor beta chains presented below share a single source sample, sequenced in a study of OX40 agonist ivuxolimab in advanced cancers. Receptors were amplified or captured by the immunoSEQ multiplex PCR assay. TCRdb took this table from immuneACCESS and kept in-frame rearrangements with V and J called. Such tables lack part of the clones; where checked against another copy, unresolved V genes explain under half of the gap, and the rest is unexplained. Here the sample has tens of thousands of clones; around 84% occur a single time. 6.5% of the sample is taken by the ten largest. The input for sequencing was CD4+ or CD8+ T cells sorted from blood, taken in a trial of the OX40 agonist ivuxolimab. The receptor set was obtained from an adult with an advanced solid tumor such as melanoma, head and neck, liver or kidney cancer.

V and J are TRBV6-5 and TRBJ1-5; D perhaps matches TRBD1 (5 bases). Germline-derived CDR1 and CDR2 are MNHEY and SVGAGI. Trimming pared 4 bases from V and 4 bases from J, leaving 14 bases between. The length of the CDR3 is 15 residues. The CDR3 spells CASSSLLGGNQPQHF. The CDR3, as DNA: TGTGCCAGCAGTTCCCTCCTGGGGGGGAATCAGCCCCAGCATTTT.

This clone appeared once. The chain is built from TRBV5-1 and TRBJ2-3, with no clear D. The CDR3 length is 14 residues. Germline V gives CDR1 SGHRS, CDR2 YFSETQ. The V and J ends lost 0 bases and 0 bases respectively, with 5 bases between them. The CDR3 here is CASSLDRSTDTQYF. CDR3 DNA sequence: TGCGCCAGCAGCTTGGACCGGAGCACAGATACGCAGTATTTT.

V gene TRBV20-1 combines with J gene TRBJ1-2; tentative D call: TRBD1 (6 bases). The CDR3 length is 10 residues. V was clipped by 5 bases and J by 8 bases, with 9 bases between them. Germline V gives CDR1 DFQATT, CDR2 SNEGSKA (reference sequence). CDR3 protein: CSAYREGYTF. The CDR3 DNA reads as TGCAGTGCTTACAGGGAAGGCTACACCTTC.

The chain employs TRBV7-9 and TRBJ2-7; 11 nucleotides align to TRBD2. This CDR3 contains 14 residues. Germline loops: CDR1 SEHNR, CDR2 FQNEAQ (reference sequence). V dropped 7 bases and J dropped 2; count of bases not matched to a gene: 4. The CDR3 coding sequence is TGTGCCAGCACCTATAGCGGGAGGGCCTACGAGCAGTACTTC. Its protein is CASTYSGRAYEQYF.

The gene calls are TRBV2 and TRBJ1-1; 9 bases align to TRBD1. Germline V gives CDR1 SNHLY, CDR2 FYNNEI. Trimming cost V 8 bases and J 11 bases; bases outside gene matches: 12. This CDR3 contains 13 residues. The CDR3 loop is CASGWGGQGLAFF. The CDR3 DNA follows: TGTGCCAGCGGATGGGGAGGACAGGGGTTGGCTTTCTTT.

The chain employs TRBV4-1 and TRBJ2-2, with a tentative D call TRBD1 (6 bases). Germline V gene lookup returns CDR1 MGHRA and CDR2 YSYEKL. V was shortened by 3 bases and J by 2 bases, with 10 bases between the two germline ends. The CDR3 runs to 15 residues. CDR3 loop: CASSQSDSNTGELFF. The CDR3 coding sequence is TGCGCCAGCAGCCAGTCGGACAGTAACACCGGGGAGCTGTTTTTT.